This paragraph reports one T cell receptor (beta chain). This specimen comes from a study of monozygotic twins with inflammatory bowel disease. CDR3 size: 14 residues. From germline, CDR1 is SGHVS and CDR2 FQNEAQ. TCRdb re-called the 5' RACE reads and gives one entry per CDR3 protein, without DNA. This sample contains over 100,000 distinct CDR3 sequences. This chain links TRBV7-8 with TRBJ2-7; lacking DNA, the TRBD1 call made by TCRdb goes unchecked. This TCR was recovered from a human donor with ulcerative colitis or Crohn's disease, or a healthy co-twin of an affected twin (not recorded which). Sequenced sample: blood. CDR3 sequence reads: CASSLVGGVYEQYF.